This TCR beta chain was sequenced in a study of blood T cell repertoires in COVID-19. The method was immunoSEQ multiplex PCR; TCRdb's version includes in-frame clones alone and lacks a portion of them. Here the sample spans about 210,000 clones, around 81% being singletons. This CDR3 is 15 amino acids long. V lost 0 bases to trimming and J lost 6 bases, with 14 bases between them. Germline CDR1 reads LGHDT; CDR2 reads YNNKEL (reference sequence). The chain combines TRBV3-1 (or the pseudogene TRBV3-2) with TRBJ1-1; D might be TRBD1 (5 bases). The clonotype was recovered from a man between 60 and 75 years old with COVID-19, enrolled during active disease. Material: peripheral blood. CDR3 nucleotide sequence: TGTGCCAGCAGCCAAGATTTTGGCCAGGGCGCTGAAGCTTTCTTT. Translation gives CASSQDFGQGAEAFF.